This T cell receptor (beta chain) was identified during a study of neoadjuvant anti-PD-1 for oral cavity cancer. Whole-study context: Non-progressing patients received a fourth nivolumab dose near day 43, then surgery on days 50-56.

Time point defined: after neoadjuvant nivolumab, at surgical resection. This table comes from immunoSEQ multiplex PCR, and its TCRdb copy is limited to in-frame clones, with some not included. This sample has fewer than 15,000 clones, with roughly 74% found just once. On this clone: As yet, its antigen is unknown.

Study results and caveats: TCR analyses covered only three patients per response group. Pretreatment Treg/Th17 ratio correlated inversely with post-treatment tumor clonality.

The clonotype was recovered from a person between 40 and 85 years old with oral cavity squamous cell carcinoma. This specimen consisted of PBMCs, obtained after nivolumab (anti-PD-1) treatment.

The CDR3 loop is CASSFLPQGYTF. In DNA form, the CDR3 reads TGTGCCAGCAGCTTTCTCCCCCAGGGCTACACCTTC. This rearrangement joins TRBV7-9 to TRBJ1-2; the D is unclear. Germline lookup yields CDR1 SEHNR and CDR2 FQNEAQ (reference sequence). The CDR3 has 12 amino acids. Between the trimmed V and J ends, which lost 3 bases and 8 bases, there was a span of 10 bases.